Shown below are 24 T cell receptor beta chains from a single sample sequenced in a study of CD8+CD57+ T cells in acquired aplastic anemia. Patients chosen for sequencing had shown CD8+CD57+ cell expansion by flow cytometry. The use of genomic DNA as template underpinned the TCR beta VDJ and CDR3 profiling. TCRdb ran MiXCR on the reads and lists one entry per CDR3 protein. The sample shows 120,000 or so distinct CDR3 sequences, approximately 41% of them seen only once. Material: sorted CD4+, CD8+, or CD8+CD57+ T cells (not recorded which) from PBMCs. These receptors were taken from a human donor with aplastic anemia.

As for this clonotype: One base away lies a much larger clone, so this may be a sequencing read error. The V call is TRBV11-2, the J call TRBJ2-5; 14 bases match TRBD2. This CDR3 is built from 18 residues. V dropped 4 bases and J dropped 0; count of bases not matched to a gene: 7. CDR1 and CDR2 from the germline V gene are SGHAT and FQNNGV. CDR3 sequence: CASSSGLAGVKYQETQYF. The CDR3 nucleotides are TGTGCCAGCAGCTCGGGACTAGCGGGGGTCAAGTACCAAGAGACCCAGTACTTC.

The chain couples TRBV19 to TRBJ1-6, with a weak D call TRBD1 (6 bases). Per germline, CDR1 LNHDA and CDR2 SQIVND (reference sequence). The CDR3 length is 12 residues. V was clipped by 5 bases and J by 10 bases, with 9 bases between them. CDR3 in amino acids: CASSSGGSPLHF. DNA of the CDR3: TGTGCCAGTAGTTCGGGGGGCTCACCCCTCCACTTT.

The V gene is TRBV5-5, the J gene TRBJ1-4, with D unresolved. This CDR3 spans 15 amino acids. Trimming stripped 4 bases from V and 8 bases from J, with 18 bases between. CDR1 and CDR2 from the germline V gene are SGHKS and YYEKEE (reference sequence). CDR3 nucleotides: TGTGCCAGCAGCCTCCTCCCCATATTATACGAAAAACTGTTTTTT. This sequence encodes CASSLLPILYEKLFF.

This clonotype was picked up a small number of times. This CDR3 fails to terminate in the conserved phenylalanine or tryptophan, so it likely reflects a read error. J is TRBJ2-7 and V is TRBV11-2, with 7 bases matching TRBD2. The CDR3 has 14 residues. V lost 0 bases and J lost 7; bases outside the gene matches: 6. CDR1 and CDR2 from the germline V gene are SGHAT and FQNNGV. CDR3 region: CASSLDTPAGEQYS. CDR3 nucleotide sequence: TGTGCCAGCAGCTTAGATACACCAGCGGGGGAGCAGTACTCC.

Of note for this clonotype: Germline is not matched at one junction end, which may reflect a read error. V usage is TRBV5-1 and J usage is TRBJ2-1; D uncertain. The length of the CDR3 is 14 residues. Germline values: CDR1 SGHRS, CDR2 YFSETQ. The CDR3 sequence is CAGSLDRDYNEQFF. The DNA for the CDR3 is TGCGCCGGCAGCTTGGATAGGGACTACAATGAGCAGTTCTTC.

The chain joins TRBV19 to TRBJ1-2, with D possibly TRBD1 on 6 matching bases. V was trimmed by 3 bases and J by 5 bases, leaving 13 bases between them. Germline V gene lookup returns CDR1 LNHDA and CDR2 SQIVND (reference sequence). The CDR3 covers 14 residues. This CDR3 reads CASSIYRADYGYTF. The DNA of the CDR3 is TGTGCCAGTAGTATCTACAGGGCAGATTATGGCTACACCTTC.

Many counts were recorded for this clonotype. J is TRBJ1-2 and V is TRBV2; tentatively, D is TRBD1 (6 bases). With 5 bases removed from V and 8 bases from J, the gap between germline ends came to 18 bases. The CDR3 length is 14 residues. CDR1 and CDR2 (germline): SNHLY, FYNNEI. In DNA form, the CDR3 reads TGTGCCAGCAGTACAGGGACGGACCCCTCAGGCTACACCTTC. Translating it yields CASSTGTDPSGYTF.

The chain employs TRBV5-1 and TRBJ1-1; D is uncertain. The V and J ends lost 0 bases and 1 base respectively, with 13 bases between them. The CDR3 has 16 residues. In germline, CDR1 is SGHRS, CDR2 YFSETQ. CDR3 region: CASSLGITLSNTEAFF. For the CDR3, the DNA is TGCGCCAGCAGCTTGGGAATTACGCTATCGAACACTGAAGCTTTCTTT.

The J gene is TRBJ2-2, the V gene TRBV5-1, with 8 nucleotides matching TRBD1. Germline assignment: CDR1 SGHRS and CDR2 YFSETQ. The J segment lost 6 bases and the V segment lost 3 bases, leaving 7 bases of the junction unmatched. CDR3 length equals 15 residues. The CDR3 sequence is CASSSGPGGSGELFF. In DNA, the CDR3 is TGCGCCAGCAGCTCGGGGCCAGGGGGCTCCGGGGAGCTGTTTTTT. Based on the CDR3 plus reference TRBV5-1 and TRBJ2-2, the full variable domain is KAGVTQTPRYLIKTRGQQVTLSCSPISGHRSVSWYQQTPGQGLQFLFEYFSETQRNKGNFPGRFSGRQFSNSRSEMNVSTLELGDSALYLCASSSGPGGSGELFFGEGSRLTVL.

There are many counts of this clonotype. The chain has TRBV6-1 and TRBJ1-2; D is possibly TRBD1 (6 bases). This CDR3 is built from 13 residues. Germline CDR1 and CDR2: MNHNS and SASEGT. The ends were cut back, 6 bases at V and 5 bases at J, with 13 bases in the middle. CDR3 amino acids: CASRGTNHYGYTF. The DNA for the CDR3 is TGTGCCAGCAGGGGGACAAATCATTATGGCTACACCTTC.

This clonotype appeared many times. The V and J genes are TRBV12-3 or TRBV12-4 and TRBJ2-7; 8 bases match TRBD1. This CDR3 spans 14 amino acids. V shed 4 bases, J shed 6 bases, and the junction held 8 bases outside the gene matches. CDR3 coding DNA: TGTGCCAGCAGTTACGACAGGGGCGGGTCCGAGCAGTACTTC. This gives the protein CASSYDRGGSEQYF.

Of note for this clonotype: One end of the junction fails to match germline, which may point to a read error. The V call is TRBV10-3, the J call TRBJ1-6; D is unresolved. Per the germline V gene, CDR1 is ENHRY and CDR2 is SYGVKD. The CDR3 extends over 14 amino acids. CDR3 bases: TGTGCCAGCAGTTACAGCCCGGGTAATTCACCCCTCCACTTT. Protein: CASSYSPGNSPLHF.

This clonotype has ten or more counts. The V gene is TRBV11-2, the J gene TRBJ2-7, with D perhaps TRBD2 (6 bases). There are 14 residues in the CDR3. V lost 3 bases and J lost 4, with 13 bases in between. Germline V gene sequence: CDR1 SGHAT, CDR2 FQNNGV. This CDR3 reads CASSFGDSRYEQYF. As DNA, the CDR3 is TGTGCCAGCAGCTTTGGGGACTCCAGGTACGAGCAGTACTTC.

This clonotype was found many times. V and J are TRBV2 and TRBJ2-2; D is undetermined. This CDR3 has 14 residues. Per germline, CDR1 SNHLY and CDR2 FYNNEI. V was trimmed by 7 bases and J by 2 bases, leaving 11 bases between them. As DNA, the CDR3 is TGTGCCAGCAAGGGCGATAGCAACACCGGGGAGCTGTTTTTT. It specifies CASKGDSNTGELFF.

In its sample, this clonotype was seen many times. The chain has TRBV4-1 and TRBJ1-6; TRBD1 matches 9 bases. This CDR3 comprises 15 residues. CDR1 is MGHRA, CDR2 YSYEKL, per germline. V lost 4 bases, J lost 9 bases, and 7 bases stayed unmatched. The CDR3 DNA reads TGCGCCAGCAGCCCCGGGACAGGGAGTGGTTCACCCCTCCACTTT. Translating gives CASSPGTGSGSPLHF.

The rearrangement links TRBV19 to TRBJ2-3; TRBD2 agrees at 7 bases. The germline CDR1 and CDR2 sequences are LNHDA and SQIVND (reference sequence). The CDR3 has 16 residues. V lost 5 bases to trimming and J lost 0 bases; unmatched junction nucleotides: 8. The CDR3 DNA follows: TGTGCCAGTAGTTTGGCCCCGGGGGGAAGCACAGATACGCAGTATTTT. Protein sequence: CASSLAPGGSTDTQYF.

This clonotype was observed a few times. The chain joins TRBV6-5 to TRBJ2-1; TRBD2 matches 9 bases. Per germline, CDR1 MNHEY and CDR2 SVGAGI. V shed 0 bases, J shed 8 bases, and the junction held 8 bases outside the gene matches. CDR3 length: 16 residues. The CDR3 protein is CASSYSGLAGIDEQFF. The CDR3 DNA is TGTGCCAGCAGTTACTCCGGTCTAGCGGGGATCGATGAGCAGTTCTTC.

This clonotype showed up many times. The chain recombines TRBV9 with TRBJ1-2; D is unclear. The CDR3 runs 14 residues. The ends were cut back, 8 bases at V and 4 bases at J, with 18 bases in the middle. CDR1 and CDR2 from the germline V gene are SGDLS and YYNGEE. CDR3 protein: CASTKDPNSYGYTF. In DNA, the CDR3 is TGTGCCAGTACCAAGGATCCGAACTCCTATGGCTACACCTTC.

This clonotype was seen a few times. A clone one base away is much larger, so this may be a read error. This sequence joins TRBV6-5 and TRBJ1-2; TRBD1 aligns across 7 bases. The CDR3 is 14 residues long. V shed 4 bases, J shed 6 bases, and the junction held 8 bases outside the gene matches. Looked up from germline, CDR1 is MNHEY and CDR2 is SVGAGI. CDR3 in DNA: TGTGCCAGCAGTTTCACGACAGGGATAAATGGCTACACCTTC. It translates to CASSFTTGINGYTF.

This clonotype was detected a few times. It may be a read error: a sequence one base away is much more abundant. This rearrangement joins TRBV7-3 to TRBJ1-1; a weak D match, TRBD1 (5 bases). With 0 bases removed from V and 10 bases from J, the gap between germline ends came to 12 bases. There are 13 residues in the CDR3. CDR1 is SGHTA and CDR2 is FQGTGA in the germline V gene. The CDR3 coding sequence is TGTGCCAGCAGCTTAACGGGGCAGCTTGGAGCTTTCTTT. Translation: CASSLTGQLGAFF.

This clonotype was seen a few times. The gene calls are TRBV10-3 and TRBJ2-5; 16 nucleotides align to TRBD2. The CDR3 loop spans 16 amino acids. Germline CDR1 and CDR2: ENHRY and SYGVKD. The trim removed 11 bases at V and 0 bases at J, leaving 6 bases unmatched. The CDR3: CASGTSGREYQETQYF. The CDR3 bases are TGTGCCTCAGGGACTAGCGGGAGGGAGTACCAAGAGACCCAGTACTTC.

This chain links TRBV7-8 with TRBJ1-4, with D hard to call. The germline gives CDR1 SGHVS, CDR2 FQNEAQ. Trimming shortened V by 2 bases and J by 7 bases, and 14 bases separated the two germline ends. The CDR3 consists of 15 residues. CDR3 sequence: CASSLKAHTGEKLFF. The CDR3 coding sequence is TGTGCCAGCAGCTTAAAGGCTCATACGGGTGAAAAACTGTTTTTT.

The chain has TRBV7-9 and TRBJ1-2, with 9 positions matching TRBD1. Losses at the gene ends were 6 bases for V and 5 bases for J; bases not matched to a gene: 7. The CDR3 is 14 amino acids. The germline gives CDR1 SEHNR, CDR2 FQNEAQ (reference sequence). Here the CDR3 reads CASSLQGQGYGYTF. The CDR3 DNA is TGTGCCAGCAGTTTACAGGGACAGGGATATGGCTACACCTTC.

This clonotype was recorded a few times. This sequence may be a read error, since a much larger clone differs from it by one base. The chain links TRBV20-1 to TRBJ1-2, with TRBD1 identical over 12 bases. This CDR3 spans 15 amino acids. Per the germline V gene, CDR1 is DFQATT and CDR2 is SNEGSKA (reference sequence). The CDR3 reads CSARPPSGQGAGYAF. The CDR3 DNA is TGCAGTGCTAGACCCCCTTCGGGACAGGGGGCAGGCTACGCCTTC.